What follows is one TCR beta chain and its context. The assay was immunoSEQ multiplex PCR, and TCRdb's table has in-frame clones only and misses some. The top ten clones hold roughly 1.5% of a sample with about 70,000 clones, about 92% of them seen once. This record comes from a study of blood T cell repertoires in COVID-19. Study summary: From the United States, Italy and Spain came samples of acute and convalescent COVID-19. PBMCs, B-cell-depleted T cells, or T cells provided the cDNA or gDNA that made up the material.

CDR3 length equals 14 residues. The V segment lost 4 bases and the J segment 3 bases; nucleotides outside the gene matches: 7. Germline CDR1 SGDLS, CDR2 YYNGEE. This sequence originates from a man aged 50-59 years with acute or convalescent COVID-19. Sequences were obtained from peripheral blood. This chain uses TRBV9 with TRBJ2-7; 7 nucleotides agree with TRBD1. The CDR3 loop reads CASSPGQDHYEQYF. The CDR3 region has the DNA TGTGCCAGCAGCCCCGGACAGGACCACTACGAGCAGTACTTC.